The 18 T cell receptor beta chains given below trace back to one sample, sequenced in a study of cytomegalovirus exposure and HLA in healthy donors. The primer mix had 60 Vbeta and 13 Jbeta primers. The data were produced by immunoSEQ multiplex PCR, yet TCRdb's version contains in-frame clones alone and is incomplete. The table has more than 95,000 clones, 60% to 80% seen once. The sequenced sample consisted of PBMCs. These receptors were collected from a man aged 55 to 70 in good health and CMV-seronegative.

The chain recombines TRBV7-9 with TRBJ2-1; TRBD2 matches at 7 bases. J gave up 8 bases and V 1 base, and 14 bases lay outside the gene matches. The CDR3 extends over 17 amino acids. Germline V gene lookup returns CDR1 SEHNR and CDR2 FQNEAQ (reference sequence). Here the CDR3 reads CASSLEGAGVGEDEQFF. DNA of the CDR3: TGTGCCAGCAGCTTAGAAGGGGCGGGAGTGGGGGAAGATGAGCAGTTCTTC.

Here the CDR3 reads CASSLDRGLRGYTF. CDR3 nucleotide sequence: TGTGCCAGCAGCTTGGACAGGGGATTACGAGGCTACACCTTC. The chain has TRBV5-6 and TRBJ1-2; 7 nucleotides line up with TRBD1. The CDR3 is 14 amino acids. Losses at the gene ends were 0 bases for V and 8 bases for J; bases not matched to a gene: 7. Germline CDR1 and CDR2: SGHDT and YYEEEE.

V and J are TRBV2 and TRBJ1-5; D remains ambiguous. Germline V gives CDR1 SNHLY, CDR2 FYNNEI. The CDR3 totals 13 residues. Trimming pared 7 bases from V and 0 bases from J, leaving 7 bases between. This CDR3 reads CASKRDSNQPQHF. The CDR3 coding sequence is TGTGCCAGCAAGAGGGATAGCAATCAGCCCCAGCATTTT.

The rearrangement uses TRBV30 and TRBJ2-3, with D perhaps TRBD2 (7 bases). Trimming stripped 8 bases from V and 8 bases from J, with 17 bases between. CDR3 length: 12 amino acids. Germline values: CDR1 GTSNPN, CDR2 SVGIG (reference sequence). The CDR3 coding sequence is TGTGCCGGGGCGGAGGGAGGGGGTACGCAGTATTTT. It encodes CAGAEGGGTQYF.

The chain joins TRBV7-6 to TRBJ2-1; possible D gene TRBD2, 5 bases. The germline V gene encodes CDR1 SGHVS and CDR2 FNYEAQ. Between the trimmed V and J ends, which lost 0 bases and 0 bases, there was a span of 6 bases. The CDR3 sequence is 15 residues long. Here the CDR3 reads CASSLAGSSYNEQFF. The CDR3 DNA reads as TGTGCCAGCAGCTTAGCAGGGAGCTCCTACAATGAGCAGTTCTTC.

The chain carries TRBV30 and TRBJ1-1; D unresolved. The CDR3 runs 13 residues. V lost 5 bases to trimming and J lost 1 base, with 11 bases between them. Per the germline V gene, CDR1 is GTSNPN and CDR2 is SVGIG (reference sequence). The CDR3 DNA reads TGTGCCTGGGGTTGGGCCGGGAACACTGAAGCTTTCTTT. Protein: CAWGWAGNTEAFF.

This chain joins TRBV5-1 and TRBJ1-1; D is unclear. There are 14 residues in the CDR3. Germline V lookup: CDR1 SGHRS, CDR2 YFSETQ. Trimming removed 0 bases from V and 1 base from J, with 7 bases in between. The CDR3 loop reads CASSLGQANTEAFF. In DNA form, the CDR3 reads TGCGCCAGCAGCTTGGGTCAGGCGAACACTGAAGCTTTCTTT.

This sequence joins TRBV28 and TRBJ2-7, with 11 positions matching TRBD2. Germline V lookup: CDR1 MDHEN, CDR2 SYDVKM. This CDR3 contains 15 residues. With 4 bases clipped from V and 4 bases from J, the junction kept 6 bases outside the gene matches. The CDR3 DNA sequence: TGTGCCAGCAGTTACAGACTAGCGGGACGGTACGAGCAGTACTTC. Amino acid sequence: CASSYRLAGRYEQYF. The full variable domain, completed using reference TRBV28 and TRBJ2-7, is DVKVTQSSRYLVKRTGEKVFLECVQDMDHENMFWYRQDPGLGLRLIYFSYDVKMKEKGDIPEGYSVSREKKERFSLILESASTNQTSMYLCASSYRLAGRYEQYFGPGTRLTVT.

V usage is TRBV7-8 and J usage is TRBJ1-2, with 11 bases fitting TRBD1. Germline V gives CDR1 SGHVS, CDR2 FQNEAQ. The CDR3 extends over 14 amino acids. J gave up 7 bases and V 3 bases, and 4 bases lay outside the gene matches. The CDR3 here is CASSFMGQGGGYTF. In DNA form, the CDR3 reads TGTGCCAGCAGCTTCATGGGACAGGGGGGTGGCTACACCTTC.

The chain has TRBV5-1 and TRBJ1-3; tentative D call: TRBD1 (5 bases). In germline, CDR1 is SGHRS, CDR2 YFSETQ. CDR3 length: 16 amino acids. Trimming cost V 0 bases and J 0 bases, with 10 bases left between them. The CDR3 DNA reads as TGCGCCAGCAGCTTGGGGTACAGGAACTCTGGAAACACCATATATTTT. Translating gives CASSLGYRNSGNTIYF.

The chain links TRBV10-3 to TRBJ1-2; D is ambiguous. The CDR3 totals 14 residues. Per germline, CDR1 ENHRY and CDR2 SYGVKD. With 3 bases removed from V and 4 bases from J, the gap between germline ends came to 12 bases. The CDR3, as DNA: TGTGCCATCAGTGACACGTTTGGAGGCTATGGCTACACCTTC. It encodes CAISDTFGGYGYTF.

The J gene is TRBJ2-2, the V gene TRBV4-1, with 8 bases lining up with TRBD1. Germline CDR1 and CDR2: MGHRA and YSYEKL. The CDR3 extends over 17 amino acids. V was pared by 4 bases and J by 1 base, with 8 bases of the junction left unmatched. The CDR3 bases are TGCGCCAGCAGCCGAGAAACCGGGACAGGGAACACCGGGGAGCTGTTTTTT. It specifies CASSRETGTGNTGELFF.

This sequence joins TRBV7-9 and TRBJ1-4; D perhaps matches TRBD1 (6 bases). Between the trimmed V and J ends, which lost 1 base and 5 bases, there was a span of 11 bases. The CDR3 runs 15 residues. Germline V CDR1 and CDR2: SEHNR, FQNEAQ (reference sequence). Written as DNA, the CDR3 is TGTGCCAGCAGCTTAGTGGGGGCAGGGAATGAAAAACTGTTTTTT. Translated: CASSLVGAGNEKLFF.

The chain combines TRBV5-1 with TRBJ2-1; 7 nucleotides match TRBD2. The V gene's germline CDR1 is SGHRS and CDR2 YFSETQ. V shed 3 bases and J 9 bases; nucleotides not matched to a gene: 12. The CDR3 contains 15 residues. The CDR3 region is CASSSGLVPSTEQFF. CDR3 sequence (DNA): TGCGCCAGCAGCTCCGGACTAGTCCCAAGTACTGAGCAGTTCTTC.

The V call is TRBV5-1, the J call TRBJ2-3, with 10 bases identical to TRBD2. The CDR3 loop spans 17 amino acids. The germline V gene has CDR1 SGHRS and CDR2 YFSETQ. V shed 4 bases and J 0 bases; nucleotides not matched to a gene: 8. CDR3 sequence: CASSQLAGGTSTDTQYF. DNA for the CDR3: TGCGCCAGCAGCCAATTAGCGGGGGGCACCAGCACAGATACGCAGTATTTT.

This clone turned up a few times. This chain joins TRBV10-3 and TRBJ2-1; 10 nucleotides match TRBD2. From germline, CDR1 is ENHRY and CDR2 SYGVKD. Trimming cost V 5 bases and J 15 bases; bases outside gene matches: 10. This CDR3 has 13 residues. CDR3 in DNA: TGTGCCATCAGTCCCCTCAGCGGGGGGGAACCGTTCTTC. As protein: CAISPLSGGEPFF.

The table lists this clone with a few counts. The genes are TRBV28 and TRBJ1-2; D unresolved. The CDR3 extends over 14 amino acids. The ends were cut back, 2 bases at V and 8 bases at J, with 15 bases in the middle. From germline, CDR1 is MDHEN and CDR2 SYDVKM. DNA of the CDR3: TGTGCCAGCAGTTTAGGCCACCCTCTGCGGGGCTACACCTTC. This codes for CASSLGHPLRGYTF.

In this sample, this clone turned up once. The gene calls are TRBV10-3 and TRBJ2-3, with a tentative D call TRBD2 (6 bases). Germline V CDR1 and CDR2: ENHRY, SYGVKD. Between the trimmed V and J ends, which lost 9 bases and 2 bases, there was a span of 18 bases. The length of the CDR3 is 15 residues. The CDR3 loop is CAISLGGAFTDTQYF. CDR3 sequence (DNA): TGTGCCATTTCCCTGGGAGGTGCCTTCACAGATACGCAGTATTTT.